What follows describes a single T cell receptor beta chain. Its specificity is not known. The source of the sample is a study of regulatory T cells in long-lasting Graves disease. About the research overall: Over-5-year antithyroid drug use with positive TSH receptor antibodies defined persistent Graves' disease in the study.

Study-wide points: Favoring TRBV28, TRBJ1-2 and TRBJ2-5 was a feature seen in persistent disease.

The germline V gene has CDR1 MGHDK and CDR2 SYGVNS. V was clipped by 3 bases and J by 2 bases, with 11 bases between them. There are 14 residues in the CDR3. Libraries of TCR beta came from iRepertoire HTBI primers plus Arm-PCR of CDR3 regions. MiXCR, run by TCRdb on the multiplex PCR reads, gives a single entry per CDR3 protein. The data contain almost 350,000 distinct CDR3 sequences, roughly 21% of them singletons. Time point here: persistent/refractory GD, antithyroid drugs over 5 years with positive TRAb. TCR sequences were obtained from RNA taken from PBMCs. The chain uses TRBV25-1 and TRBJ2-7, with D unresolved. The TCR was taken from a female donor with Graves disease. The sample consisted of peripheral blood mononuclear cells (PBMCs), taken when the disease was refractory, from a patient treated with antithyroid drugs. The CDR3: CASSEGIPPYEQYF. DNA for the CDR3: TGTGCCAGCAGTGAGGGGATACCCCCCTACGAGCAGTACTTC.